This passage covers 15 T cell receptor beta chains from one sample sequenced in a study of blood T cell repertoires in COVID-19. Generated by immunoSEQ multiplex PCR, the TCRdb table keeps only in-frame clones and is missing some. The table has 20,000 to 30,000 clones, around 86% seen once; the top ten hold roughly 4.8%. Sequencing input: peripheral blood. The origin of the receptors is a middle-aged man with active COVID-19.

V usage is TRBV7-8 and J usage is TRBJ1-2; a weak D match, TRBD1 (5 bases). Trimming removed 3 bases from V and 2 bases from J, with 7 bases in between. CDR3 length: 13 amino acids. Germline V gene lookup returns CDR1 SGHVS and CDR2 FQNEAQ. The CDR3 DNA sequence: TGTGCCAGCAGCTTGGGGCAAAACTATGGCTACACCTTC. This sequence encodes CASSLGQNYGYTF.

The V call is TRBV5-6, the J call TRBJ1-3; TRBD1 matches 7 bases. Germline loops: CDR1 SGHDT, CDR2 YYEEEE. J lost 1 base, V lost 4 bases, and 14 bases had no gene match. The length of the CDR3 is 18 residues. The CDR3 DNA sequence: TGTGCCAGCAGCCCGAACAGGGGAACCGGTTTTTCTGGAAACACCATATATTTT. Translated, it gives CASSPNRGTGFSGNTIYF.

The J gene is TRBJ1-1, the V gene TRBV20-1; D unresolved. The germline V gene has CDR1 DFQATT and CDR2 SNEGSKA (reference sequence). Between the trimmed V and J ends, which lost 5 bases and 10 bases, there was a span of 11 bases. This CDR3 is 10 amino acids long. The CDR3 DNA follows: TGCAGTGCTGGTTCCCACGGAGCTTTCTTT. It codes for CSAGSHGAFF.

J is TRBJ2-5 and V is TRBV7-3; 9 positions match TRBD1. Germline V gene data show CDR1 as SGHTA and CDR2 as FQGTGA. V was pared by 5 bases and J by 4 bases, with 8 bases of the junction left unmatched. The CDR3 sequence is 15 residues long. The chain's CDR3 is CASSTGQGPGETQYF. For the CDR3, the DNA is TGTGCCAGCAGCACGGGACAGGGTCCGGGAGAGACCCAGTACTTC.

V and J are TRBV27 and TRBJ2-7; D is possibly TRBD1 (5 bases). The V end was cut by 6 bases, the J end by 2 bases, with 14 bases between. Germline CDR1 is MNHEY and CDR2 is SMNVEV (reference sequence). The CDR3 is 14 residues long. This chain's CDR3 is CASSTQGLAYEQYF. CDR3 DNA: TGTGCCAGCAGCACCCAGGGTTTAGCCTACGAGCAGTACTTC.

The chain couples TRBV7-3 to TRBJ1-1; no clear D. V lost 1 base and J 4 bases, leaving 10 bases between the germline ends. Germline CDR1 SGHTA, CDR2 FQGTGA. There are 14 residues in the CDR3. The CDR3: CASSLIGSSTEAFF. The CDR3 DNA reads as TGTGCCAGCAGCTTAATCGGGTCGAGCACTGAAGCTTTCTTT.

DNA for the CDR3: TGTGCCAGCAGGATGACCGGGACACACTCCTACGAGCAGTACTTC. It encodes CASRMTGTHSYEQYF. The chain has TRBV28 and TRBJ2-7; D is perhaps TRBD1 (6 bases). The CDR3 is 15 amino acids. Germline V CDR1 and CDR2: MDHEN, SYDVKM. Deletions cut 6 bases from V and 0 bases from J, with 15 bases between.

The chain carries TRBV6-5 and TRBJ1-2, with 12 bases that match TRBD1. In germline, CDR1 is MNHEY, CDR2 SVGAGI. The CDR3 covers 15 residues. V lost 6 bases and J lost 4; bases outside the gene matches: 6. As DNA, the CDR3 is TGTGCCAGCAGGAGGTGGGGACAGGGGGCCTATGGCTACACCTTC. Translation: CASRRWGQGAYGYTF.

The chain is built from TRBV12-3 or TRBV12-4 and TRBJ2-4; D is uncertain. The CDR3 spans 12 residues. V was cut by 6 bases and J by 9 bases, with 12 bases left in between. CDR3 bases: TGTGCCAGCAGAACTACAATTCCCATTCAGTACTTC. Amino acids: CASRTTIPIQYF.

The chain links TRBV11-2 to TRBJ2-2; 8 nucleotides line up with TRBD2. This CDR3 has 18 amino acids. From germline, CDR1 is SGHAT and CDR2 FQNNGV. V lost 1 base and J lost 5; bases outside the gene matches: 12. The CDR3 sequence is CASSLAGGGPTGTGELFF. The CDR3 DNA reads as TGTGCCAGCAGCTTAGCGGGCGGGGGGCCAACGGGTACCGGGGAGCTGTTTTTT.

This chain uses TRBV9 with TRBJ2-7; 14 positions match TRBD2. V shed 3 bases, J shed 0 bases, and the junction held 11 bases outside the gene matches. Germline CDR1 is SGDLS and CDR2 is YYNGEE. This CDR3 contains 19 residues. This chain's CDR3 is CASSAREGLAGALSYEQYF. The CDR3 nucleotides are TGTGCCAGCAGCGCTAGGGAGGGACTAGCGGGGGCCCTCTCCTACGAGCAGTACTTC.

This clone came up once. V usage is TRBV12-3 or TRBV12-4 and J usage is TRBJ2-5; D is ambiguous. The germline V and J ends were trimmed by 0 bases and 4 bases, with 6 bases remaining between them. The CDR3 consists of 13 residues. The CDR3, as DNA: TGTGCCAGCAGTTTAGCCGGGTTAGAGACCCAGTACTTC. As protein: CASSLAGLETQYF.

Remarks on this clone: One end of the junction fails to match germline, which may point to a read error. CDR3 sequence: CASSLDWGGNEQFF. In DNA, the CDR3 is TGTGCTAGCAGCTTAGATTGGGGGGGGAATGAGCAGTTCTTC. The chain employs TRBV7-7 and TRBJ2-1; 7 positions match TRBD2. The V gene's germline CDR1 is SSHAT and CDR2 FNYEAQ (reference sequence). The CDR3 loop spans 14 amino acids.

The chain links TRBV7-2 to TRBJ2-7, with 7 positions matching TRBD2. Trimming cost V 2 bases and J 7 bases; bases outside gene matches: 8. CDR1 and CDR2 from the germline V gene are SGHTA and FQGNSA. The CDR3 totals 14 residues. The CDR3 loop is CASSLRQAGLEQYF. In nucleotides, the CDR3 is TGTGCCAGCAGCTTAAGACAAGCGGGGTTGGAGCAGTACTTC.

The chain couples TRBV7-2 to TRBJ1-3; 7 bases agree with TRBD1. CDR3 length equals 15 residues. With V trimmed by 1 base and J by 4 bases, 4 bases remained unmatched. Germline assignment: CDR1 SGHTA and CDR2 FQGNSA. CDR3 in amino acids: CASSLDRGPGNTIYF. DNA of the CDR3: TGTGCCAGCAGCTTAGACAGGGGACCCGGAAACACCATATATTTT.